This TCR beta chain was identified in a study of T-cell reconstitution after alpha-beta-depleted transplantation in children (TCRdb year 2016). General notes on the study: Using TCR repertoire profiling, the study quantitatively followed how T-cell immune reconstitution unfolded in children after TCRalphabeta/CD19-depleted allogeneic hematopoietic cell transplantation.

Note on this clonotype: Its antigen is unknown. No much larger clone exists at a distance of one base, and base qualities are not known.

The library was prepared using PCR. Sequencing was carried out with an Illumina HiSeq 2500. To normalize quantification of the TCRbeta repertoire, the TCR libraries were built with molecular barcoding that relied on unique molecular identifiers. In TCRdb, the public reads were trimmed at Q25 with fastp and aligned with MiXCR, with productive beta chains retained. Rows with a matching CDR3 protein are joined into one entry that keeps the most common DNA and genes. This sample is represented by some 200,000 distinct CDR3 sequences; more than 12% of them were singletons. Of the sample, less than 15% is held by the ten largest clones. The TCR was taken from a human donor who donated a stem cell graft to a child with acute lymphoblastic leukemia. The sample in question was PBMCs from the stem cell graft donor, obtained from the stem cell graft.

The CDR3 protein: CASSLRFGTRDNEQFF. The DNA sequence is TGTGCCAGCAGTTTAAGATTCGGGACTCGAGACAATGAGCAGTTCTTC. The chain couples TRBV12-3 or TRBV12-4 to TRBJ2-1, with TRBD2 perhaps the D gene, on 6 matching bases. V is cut by 2 bases and J by 5 bases, and the space between the germline ends is 16 bases. Counted from cysteine to phenylalanine, this CDR3 has 16 amino acids. Of all the DNA, just the CDR3 is kept, 48 bases in frame from base 1.